These 21 T cell receptor beta chains came from one sample sequenced in a study of T-cell reconstitution after alpha-beta-depleted transplantation in children. The TCRbeta library was prepared with unique molecular identifiers. MiXCR, applied by TCRdb to the PCR reads, yields one record per CDR3 protein. The repertoire holds some 600,000 distinct CDR3 sequences, with 13% as singletons. The source was PBMCs, mostly from graft donor cells, collected 360 days after TCRalphabeta/CD19-depleted stem cell transplant. The source of these receptors is a male patient between 10 and 17 years old who had a stem cell transplant for acute myeloid leukemia, so the T cells may come from the graft donor.

This clonotype was seen just once. The chain recombines TRBV21-1 with TRBJ1-5. TRBV21-1 is designated a pseudogene. The CDR3 length is 15 residues. CDR3: CASSSDEKCNQPQHF. CDR3 in DNA: TGTGCCAGCAGCTCGGACGAGAAATGCAATCAGCCCCAGCATTTT.

This clonotype was seen repeatedly, ten times or more. The J gene is TRBJ2-1, the V gene TRBV24-1, with a weak D call TRBD1 (5 bases). The CDR3 is 14 residues long. The germline V gene encodes CDR1 KGHDR and CDR2 SFDVKD. The germline V and J ends were trimmed by 3 bases and 7 bases, with 12 bases remaining between them. CDR3 DNA sequence: TGTGCCACCAGTGATCCTACCCCAGGGAATGAGCAGTTCTTC. It translates to CATSDPTPGNEQFF.

The V call is TRBV9, the J call TRBJ2-2, with D uncertain. The length of the CDR3 is 11 residues. Germline loops: CDR1 SGDLS, CDR2 YYNGEE. The CDR3 loop is CSTPGTGELFF. The DNA for the CDR3 is TGTTCTACCCCTGGGACCGGGGAGCTGTTTTTT.

The J gene is TRBJ2-1, the V gene TRBV7-3; 7 positions agree with TRBD2. The trim removed 5 bases at V and 9 bases at J, leaving 10 bases unmatched. CDR1 and CDR2 from the germline V gene are SGHTA and FQGTGA. The CDR3 consists of 14 residues. Here the CDR3 reads CASSPLGWEGEQFF. CDR3 bases: TGTGCCAGCAGCCCCTTAGGCTGGGAGGGTGAGCAGTTCTTC.

This clonotype was detected a few times. V gene TRBV7-6 combines with J gene TRBJ1-2; D might be TRBD1 (5 bases). The CDR3 is 16 residues long. CDR1 and CDR2 (germline): SGHVS, FNYEAQ. With 0 bases removed from V and 6 bases from J, the gap between germline ends came to 17 bases. The CDR3 is CASSLAGPWVGNGYTF. CDR3 sequence (DNA): TGTGCCAGCAGCTTAGCGGGACCGTGGGTTGGAAATGGCTACACCTTC. Combining the CDR3 with reference TRBV7-6 and TRBJ1-2 gives the whole variable domain GAGVSQSPRYKVTKRGQDVALRCDPISGHVSLYWYRQALGQGPEFLTYFNYEAQQDKSGLPNDRFSAERPEGSISTLTIQRTEQRDSAMYRCASSLAGPWVGNGYTFGSGTRLTVV.

CDR3 DNA: TGTGCCACCATTACTGCCCGTAACACTGAAGCTTTCTTT. This gives the protein CATITARNTEAFF. The chain combines TRBV6-2 or TRBV6-3 with TRBJ1-1; no firm D call. Germline loops: CDR1 MNHEY, CDR2 SVGEGT. This CDR3 contains 13 residues. The ends were cut back, 10 bases at V and 2 bases at J, with 14 bases in the middle.

This chain uses TRBV28 with TRBJ2-5; D gene uncertain. The V gene's germline CDR1 is MDHEN and CDR2 SYDVKM. The CDR3 runs 13 residues. This CDR3 is CGFASPLWVTQYF. CDR3 nucleotide sequence: TGTGGGTTTGCTAGTCCCCTTTGGGTCACCCAGTACTTC.

This clonotype has just a few counts. The CDR3 sequence is CASSYTGPEQFF. The CDR3 nucleotides read TGTGCCAGCAGTTACACAGGGCCCGAGCAGTTCTTC. This chain links TRBV6-2 or TRBV6-3 with TRBJ2-1; TRBD1 is a possible D gene (6 bases). Germline lookup yields CDR1 MNHEY and CDR2 SVGEGT. Trimming took off 2 bases at V and 10 bases at J, with 9 bases between the two ends. The CDR3 runs to 12 residues.

At least ten counts were recorded for this clonotype. This chain uses TRBV11-2 with TRBJ2-5; 11 positions agree with TRBD2. The V gene's germline CDR1 is SGHAT and CDR2 FQNNGV. This CDR3 region has 16 residues. With 2 bases clipped from V and 3 bases from J, the junction kept 5 bases outside the gene matches. The CDR3 coding sequence is TGTGCCAGCAGCTTAATAGCGGGGGGGGATGAAGAGACCCAGTACTTC. Residues: CASSLIAGGDEETQYF. The variable domain in full, with the rest retrieved from reference TRBV11-2 and TRBJ2-5, is EAGVAQSPRYKIIEKRQSVAFWCNPISGHATLYWYQQILGQGPKLLIQFQNNGVVDDSQLPKDRFSAERLKGVDSTLKIQPAKLEDSAVYLCASSLIAGGDEETQYFGPGTRLLVL.

This clonotype was counted a few times. The V gene is TRBV5-1, the J gene TRBJ2-6, with 7 positions matching TRBD1. The CDR3 has 16 amino acids. Per the germline V gene, CDR1 is SGHRS and CDR2 is YFSETQ. The V segment lost 2 bases and the J segment 2 bases; nucleotides outside the gene matches: 4. This CDR3 reads CASSFSQGAGANVLTF. DNA of the CDR3: TGCGCCAGCAGCTTCTCCCAGGGGGCTGGGGCCAACGTCCTGACTTTC.

V gene TRBV18 combines with J gene TRBJ2-1; D not certain. Germline CDR1 is KGHSH and CDR2 is LQKENI. This CDR3 is 13 amino acids long. Trimming stripped 3 bases from V and 5 bases from J, with 8 bases between. The CDR3 bases are TGTGCCAGCTCACCGGTGGGCAACAATGAGCAGTTCTTC. Its protein product is CASSPVGNNEQFF. Complete variable domain (other parts from reference TRBV18 and TRBJ2-1): NAGVMQNPRHLVRRRGQEARLRCSPMKGHSHVYWYRQLPEEGLKFMVYLQKENIIDESGMPKERFSAEFPKEGPSILRIQQVVRGDSAAYFCASSPVGNNEQFFGPGTRLTVL.

This clonotype was counted only a few times. The chain uses TRBV18 and TRBJ2-7; D not certain. Trimming took 3 bases from V and 3 from J, leaving 12 bases between them. The V gene's germline CDR1 is KGHSH and CDR2 LQKENI. This CDR3 has 14 residues. CDR3 protein: CASSPLKSSYEQYF. CDR3 coding DNA: TGTGCCAGCTCACCGCTCAAAAGCAGCTACGAGCAGTACTTC.

This clonotype was recorded many times. The chain has TRBV29-1 and TRBJ2-1; D might be TRBD1 or TRBD2, each matching 6 bases. Germline V CDR1 and CDR2: SQVTM, ANQGSEA. Trimming took 0 bases from V and 1 from J, leaving 10 bases between them. The CDR3 has 15 amino acids. The CDR3 nucleotides read TGCAGCGTTGAAGACGGGGGCGGTTCCTACAATGAGCAGTTCTTC. This encodes CSVEDGGGSYNEQFF.

This clonotype was seen only a few times. The rearrangement links TRBV5-1 to TRBJ2-1, with a weak D call TRBD2 (6 bases). The V and J ends lost 5 bases and 2 bases respectively, with 11 bases between them. CDR1 SGHRS and CDR2 YFSETQ come from the germline V gene. The CDR3 totals 14 residues. CDR3 residues: CASRAGRTYNEQFF. CDR3 nucleotide sequence: TGCGCCAGCAGGGCGGGACGTACCTACAATGAGCAGTTCTTC.

The chain employs TRBV5-1 and TRBJ2-2; D call uncertain. Germline CDR1 and CDR2: SGHRS and YFSETQ. There are 15 residues in the CDR3. V lost 0 bases and J 4 bases, leaving 10 bases between the germline ends. The CDR3 sequence is CASSLGSDLTGELFF. In DNA form, the CDR3 reads TGCGCCAGCAGCTTGGGGAGCGACCTCACCGGGGAGCTGTTTTTT.

This sequence joins TRBV18 and TRBJ1-1; no clear D gene. CDR3 length: 13 residues. CDR1 is KGHSH and CDR2 is LQKENI in the germline V gene. V was clipped by 2 bases and J by 5 bases, with 9 bases between them. The CDR3 spells CASSPKGWTEAFF. CDR3 DNA sequence: TGTGCCAGCTCACCAAAAGGATGGACTGAAGCTTTCTTT.

This clonotype was counted a few times. The V and J genes are TRBV10-2 and TRBJ2-5; TRBD2 aligns across 11 bases. This CDR3 comprises 15 residues. Germline V gene sequence: CDR1 WSHSY, CDR2 SAAADI. The J segment lost 3 bases and the V segment lost 2 bases, leaving 2 bases of the junction unmatched. CDR3 sequence (DNA): TGCGCCAGCAGTGAGGTAGCGGGGGGGGAAGAGACCCAGTACTTC. Translating it yields CASSEVAGGEETQYF.

This clonotype was counted only a few times. The V gene is TRBV18, the J gene TRBJ2-2, with 12 bases identical to TRBD1. The junction had 7 bases not matched to a gene; V was cut back by 1 base and J by 4 bases. CDR1 is KGHSH and CDR2 is LQKENI in the germline V gene. The CDR3 length is 18 residues. CDR3 amino acids: CASSPRPAGQGATGELFF. The DNA for the CDR3 is TGTGCCAGCTCACCACGACCTGCGGGACAGGGGGCCACCGGGGAGCTGTTTTTT.

This clonotype has a count of ten or more. The V and J genes are TRBV7-2 and TRBJ2-1; D might be TRBD1 or TRBD2, each matching 5 bases. Looked up from germline, CDR1 is SGHTA and CDR2 is FQGNSA. V was trimmed by 4 bases and J by 4 bases, leaving 14 bases between them. The CDR3 consists of 15 residues. CDR3 sequence reads: CASSSGREKYNEQFF. The CDR3 DNA sequence: TGTGCCAGCAGCTCCGGCAGGGAGAAGTACAATGAGCAGTTCTTC.

In this sample, this clonotype turned up a few times. The genes are TRBV6-2 or TRBV6-3 and TRBJ2-7, with TRBD1 matching 7 bases. Germline CDR1 reads MNHEY; CDR2 reads SVGEGT. The CDR3 is 12 amino acids. Trimming took 7 bases from V and 5 from J; bases not matched to a gene: 5. The CDR3 sequence is CASKTQGHEQYF. In DNA, the CDR3 is TGTGCCAGCAAAACACAGGGGCACGAGCAGTACTTC.

The V gene is TRBV13, the J gene TRBJ2-4; D may be TRBD1 (5 bases). CDR3 length equals 13 residues. V was trimmed by 5 bases and J by 6 bases, leaving 11 bases between them. Germline values: CDR1 PRHDT, CDR2 FYEKMQ (reference sequence). CDR3: CASSPKQGNIQYF. The CDR3 DNA reads TGTGCCAGCAGCCCCAAGCAGGGAAACATTCAGTACTTC. The full variable domain, completed using reference TRBV13 and TRBJ2-4, is AAGVIQSPRHLIKEKRETATLKCYPIPRHDTVYWYQQGPGQDPQFLISFYEKMQSDKGSIPDRFSAQQFSDYHSELNMSSLELGDSALYFCASSPKQGNIQYFGAGTRLSVL.